These 24 T cell receptor beta chains originate from one sample sequenced in a study of blood T cell repertoires in COVID-19. Assay: immunoSEQ multiplex PCR; the TCRdb copy retains only in-frame clones and omits some. The sample holds 150,000 to 200,000 clones; 84% are singletons and the top ten take roughly 15%. The sequenced sample was peripheral blood. Receptor source: a woman in her 70s with COVID-19, enrolled during active disease.

The V call is TRBV7-8, the J call TRBJ2-1; no firm D call. CDR3 size: 14 residues. V shed 4 bases and J shed 8 bases, with 15 bases lying between them. Per the germline V gene, CDR1 is SGHVS and CDR2 is FQNEAQ. The CDR3: CASSSFGPSHEQFF. CDR3 nucleotides: TGTGCCAGCAGCTCCTTTGGGCCCTCCCATGAGCAGTTCTTC. The full variable domain, in which reference TRBV7-8 and TRBJ2-1 provide the parts outside the CDR3, is GAGVSQSPRYKVAKRGQDVALRCDPISGHVSLFWYQQALGQGPEFLTYFQNEAQLDKSGLPSDRFFAERPEGSVSTLKIQRTQQEDSAVYLCASSSFGPSHEQFFGPGTRLTVL.

V gene TRBV27 combines with J gene TRBJ1-1; tentative D call: TRBD1 (5 bases). Trimming cost V 1 base and J 1 base, with 10 bases left between them. The CDR3 loop spans 15 amino acids. Per the germline V gene, CDR1 is MNHEY and CDR2 is SMNVEV (reference sequence). The DNA for the CDR3 is TGTGCCAGCAGTTTATGGCCCCAGGGGAACACTGAAGCTTTCTTT. Amino acid sequence: CASSLWPQGNTEAFF.

The chain carries TRBV30 and TRBJ1-6; unclear D gene. The CDR3 length is 14 residues. V lost 4 bases and J 5 bases, leaving 12 bases between the germline ends. The germline CDR1 and CDR2 sequences are GTSNPN and SVGIG (reference sequence). This CDR3 reads CAWTLVADNSPLHF. For the CDR3, the DNA is TGTGCCTGGACGTTGGTAGCTGATAATTCACCCCTCCACTTT.

This clone appeared a single time. As DNA, the CDR3 is TGTGCCAGCAGCTTACATCCGCGATCGCGGGGGGTGGAGACCCAGTACTTC. Its translation is CASSLHPRSRGVETQYF. This sequence joins TRBV7-2 and TRBJ2-5, with 8 nucleotides matching TRBD2. Germline CDR1 SGHTA, CDR2 FQGNSA. The CDR3 extends over 17 amino acids. The V gene end was trimmed by 2 bases and the J gene end by 5 bases; junction bases not matched to a gene: 13.

J is TRBJ1-2 and V is TRBV12-5, with unresolved D. The germline V gene encodes CDR1 LGHNT and CDR2 FRNRAP. The CDR3 runs 13 residues. Trimming removed 3 bases from V and 3 bases from J, with 8 bases in between. The CDR3: CASGFGGDYGYTF. CDR3 bases: TGTGCTAGTGGTTTTGGTGGAGACTATGGCTACACCTTC.

This chain joins TRBV27 and TRBJ2-5; possibly TRBD1 for D (5 bases). V was trimmed by 5 bases and J by 1 base, leaving 17 bases between them. The length of the CDR3 is 16 residues. The germline V gene encodes CDR1 MNHEY and CDR2 SMNVEV (reference sequence). In nucleotides, the CDR3 is TGTGCCAGCAGTCTAATGGACGGTAGGGGCCAAGAGACCCAGTACTTC. Its translation: CASSLMDGRGQETQYF.

The J gene is TRBJ1-1, the V gene TRBV6-5; D call uncertain. V was cut by 6 bases and J by 1 base, with 9 bases left in between. The CDR3 totals 13 residues. Germline loops: CDR1 MNHEY, CDR2 SVGAGI. CDR3 DNA: TGTGCCAGCAGGTATCTGGCGAACACTGAAGCTTTCTTT. It is translated as CASRYLANTEAFF.

The chain links TRBV5-6 to TRBJ1-5; TRBD1 is a possible D gene (5 bases). Deletions cut 2 bases from V and 5 bases from J, with 8 bases between. The CDR3 loop spans 13 amino acids. From germline, CDR1 is SGHDT and CDR2 YYEEEE. The CDR3 loop reads CASSLGEDQPQHF. CDR3 nucleotides: TGTGCCAGCAGCTTAGGGGAGGATCAGCCCCAGCATTTT. The full variable domain, with the rest looked up from reference TRBV5-6 and TRBJ1-5, is DAGVTQSPTHLIKTRGQQVTLRCSPKSGHDTVSWYQQALGQGPQFIFQYYEEEERQRGNFPDRFSGHQFPNYSSELNVNALLLGDSALYLCASSLGEDQPQHFGDGTRLSIL.

This chain joins TRBV5-1 and TRBJ1-3; D not resolved. The V end was cut by 4 bases, the J end by 3 bases, with 11 bases between. Germline CDR1 is SGHRS and CDR2 is YFSETQ. The CDR3 totals 14 residues. The CDR3 here is CASSREGFGNTIYF. The CDR3 bases are TGCGCCAGCAGCCGGGAGGGTTTTGGAAACACCATATATTTT.

The chain links TRBV10-3 to TRBJ2-3; D is possibly TRBD1 (7 bases). The V end lost 4 bases, the J end lost 2 bases, and 16 bases lay between the germline ends. CDR3 size: 16 residues. The germline V gene encodes CDR1 ENHRY and CDR2 SYGVKD. CDR3 sequence: CAISGAAGGITDTQYF. In DNA form, the CDR3 reads TGTGCCATCAGTGGGGCGGCAGGGGGGATCACAGATACGCAGTATTTT.

The chain has TRBV3-1 (or the pseudogene TRBV3-2) and TRBJ1-2, with a weak D call TRBD1 (6 bases). The CDR3 extends over 14 amino acids. Trimming took 4 bases from V and 7 from J, leaving 16 bases between them. The germline CDR1 and CDR2 sequences are LGHDT and YNNKEL (reference sequence). CDR3: CASSRPSQGSGYTF. CDR3 coding DNA: TGTGCCAGCAGCCGCCCGTCACAGGGTTCTGGCTACACCTTC.

The rearrangement links TRBV11-3 to TRBJ2-3; D not certain. The V gene's germline CDR1 is SGHNT and CDR2 YENEEA. The CDR3 contains 13 residues. V lost 4 bases and J 1 base, leaving 6 bases between the germline ends. The CDR3 protein is CASSSPGTDTQYF. The CDR3 DNA is TGTGCCAGCAGCTCCCCTGGCACAGATACGCAGTATTTT.

The chain has TRBV19 and TRBJ1-1, with D possibly TRBD1 on 6 matching bases. V lost 2 bases and J 8 bases, leaving 12 bases between the germline ends. The germline CDR1 and CDR2 sequences are LNHDA and SQIVND (reference sequence). The CDR3 consists of 13 residues. The CDR3 coding sequence is TGTGCCAGTAGTATACAACAGGGTGGAGAAGCTTTCTTT. The encoded protein is CASSIQQGGEAFF.

This chain joins TRBV19 and TRBJ2-7; TRBD1 aligns across 9 bases. The CDR3 runs 13 residues. Per germline, CDR1 LNHDA and CDR2 SQIVND (reference sequence). V lost 9 bases and J lost 5; bases outside the gene matches: 8. This chain's CDR3 is CASLTGGKDEQYV. CDR3 in DNA: TGTGCCAGCCTGACAGGGGGTAAGGACGAGCAGTACGTC.

This clone was counted a few times. The V gene is TRBV12-5, the J gene TRBJ2-3, with 11 bases that match TRBD2. After removal of 1 base from V and 8 bases from J, the junction contained 5 bases not matched to a gene. The CDR3 consists of 15 residues. Germline loops: CDR1 LGHNT, CDR2 FRNRAP. CDR3 residues: CASGLERLAGGTQYF. The CDR3 DNA is TGTGCTAGTGGTTTGGAAAGGCTAGCGGGGGGTACGCAGTATTTT.

The chain employs TRBV18 and TRBJ1-1; weak D call: TRBD1 (5 bases). This CDR3 region has 14 residues. Germline lookup yields CDR1 KGHSH and CDR2 LQKENI. Trimming stripped 3 bases from V and 5 bases from J, with 13 bases between. The CDR3 DNA reads TGTGCCAGCTCACCGTCGACCAGACAGACTGAAGCTTTCTTT. It translates to CASSPSTRQTEAFF.

The chain links TRBV12-3 or TRBV12-4 to TRBJ2-1; D remains ambiguous. Trimming removed 2 bases from V and 7 bases from J, with 9 bases in between. This CDR3 comprises 13 residues. The DNA for the CDR3 is TGTGCCAGCAGTTTACTTCCTGTAAATGAGCAGTTCTTC. It yields the protein CASSLLPVNEQFF.

V usage is TRBV30 and J usage is TRBJ1-5; D remains unclear. This CDR3 region has 14 residues. With 3 bases removed from V and 5 bases from J, the gap between germline ends came to 14 bases. Germline V gene data show CDR1 as GTSNPN and CDR2 as SVGIG (reference sequence). CDR3: CAWSMGSGHQPQHF. The CDR3 coding sequence is TGTGCCTGGAGCATGGGCAGTGGCCATCAGCCCCAGCATTTT.

The rearrangement links TRBV27 to TRBJ1-1; 7 bases map to TRBD1. Germline CDR1 is MNHEY and CDR2 is SMNVEV (reference sequence). Trimming at V came to 2 bases and at J to 4 bases, leaving 4 bases not matched to a gene. This CDR3 has 14 amino acids. The CDR3 spells CASSLNRGGTEAFF. Here the CDR3 DNA reads TGTGCCAGCAGTTTAAACAGGGGAGGCACTGAAGCTTTCTTT.

This clone was recorded once. The chain couples TRBV28 to TRBJ2-1, with 9 positions matching TRBD1. The CDR3 contains 14 residues. J lost 4 bases, V lost 7 bases, and 5 bases had no gene match. Germline-derived CDR1 and CDR2 are MDHEN and SYDVKM. CDR3 region: CASIIDRGYNEQFF. The CDR3 bases are TGTGCCAGCATAATCGACAGGGGGTACAATGAGCAGTTCTTC.

The V gene is TRBV25-1, the J gene TRBJ2-1, with 10 bases fitting TRBD2. J lost 13 bases, V lost 1 base, and 10 bases had no gene match. The CDR3 totals 15 residues. CDR1 and CDR2 (germline): MGHDK, SYGVNS. In nucleotides, the CDR3 is TGTGCCAGCAGTGAATTGGAGCGGGAGGGCCACTTTCAGTTCTTC. It specifies CASSELEREGHFQFF.

The rearrangement links TRBV12-2 to TRBJ2-6; the DNA was not compared with TRBD1, the D call given in the table. TRBV12-2 is termed a pseudogene. This CDR3 is built from 17 residues. The CDR3 DNA sequence: TGTGCAAGTCGCTTAAACGCAGGTAGCTCTGGGGCCAACGTCCTGACTTTC. This sequence encodes CASRLNAGSSGANVLTF.

This clone was detected a few times. This CDR3 reads CASTTGLQNFEAFF. The CDR3, as DNA: TGTGCCAGCACCACCGGGTTACAAAACTTTGAAGCTTTCTTT. V usage is TRBV5-6 and J usage is TRBJ1-1; D is uncertain. This CDR3 region has 14 residues. Trimming left V 6 bases short and J 7 bases short, with 19 bases between. Germline assignment: CDR1 SGHDT and CDR2 YYEEEE.

DNA of the CDR3: TGCGCCAGCAGCTTTGGGCGATCGAACACTGAAGCTTTCTTT. Its translation is CASSFGRSNTEAFF. The chain uses TRBV5-1 and TRBJ1-1; D unclear. Trimming removed 2 bases at V and 1 base at J, with 9 bases between. Germline CDR1 SGHRS, CDR2 YFSETQ. This CDR3 has 14 amino acids.